The sample holds many counts of the clone carrying this T cell receptor beta chain. Its antigen is not identified. The CDR3 regions of TCR beta were amplified from RNA transcripts. The TCR CDR3 was amplified in a first-round RT-PCR using the HTBI primer set. Using its own MiXCR run on the multiplex PCR reads, TCRdb lists one record per CDR3 protein. The sample records fewer than 900,000 distinct CDR3 sequences, about 15% being singletons. The CDR3 is 13 residues long. Losses at the gene ends were 3 bases for V and 10 bases for J; bases not matched to a gene: 5. The germline V gene encodes CDR1 MNHNS and CDR2 SASEGT. This sample is drawn from a study of T cells in Graves' hyperthyroidism and ophthalmopathy. Study context: Blood was drawn when the patient was first diagnosed and still untreated.

Patients were aged 18 to 65, had disease duration under 2 months, and had newly diagnosed hyperthyroidism. General study points: Most expanded thyroid clonotypes above 0.001 recurred in blood. From stable hyperthyroidism, ophthalmopathy was separated by a 13 V-J model.

Sequences were obtained from blood. The receptor was isolated from a man aged 18 to 30 with Graves' hyperthyroidism. The rearrangement uses TRBV6-1 and TRBJ1-1; 10 nucleotides line up with TRBD1. The CDR3 is CASSEDRGGAAFF. The CDR3 region has the DNA TGTGCCAGCAGTGAGGACAGGGGGGGCGCAGCTTTCTTT.